A single sample is the source of the 13 T cell receptor beta chains below, sequenced in a study of shared clonotypes between healthy human individuals. The naive CD8 population came from CD45RO-negative cells selected for CCR7, without terminally differentiated effector memory CD45RA+ cells. TCRdb's copy holds only in-frame clones and misses some; the assay was immunoSEQ multiplex PCR. There are 1.5 million to 2.5 million clones in the sample; about 95% occur only once, and 0.9% to 1.5% lies in the top ten. Input material: naive CD8+ T cells sorted from blood. These receptors originate from a young man in good health.

The gene calls are TRBV7-9 and TRBJ1-6, with D unresolved. V was pared by 2 bases and J by 8 bases, with 10 bases between. The CDR3 sequence is 14 residues long. Germline CDR1 SEHNR, CDR2 FQNEAQ (reference sequence). The CDR3 loop reads CASSLTWQDSPLHF. The CDR3 nucleotides read TGTGCCAGCAGCTTAACATGGCAGGATTCACCCCTCCACTTT.

Details on this clone: The same CDR3 can be traced to other DNA sequences in this sample. V and J are TRBV28 and TRBJ1-2, with D hard to call. The V end lost 4 bases, the J end lost 1 base, and 4 bases lay between the germline ends. This CDR3 has 12 amino acids. CDR1 is MDHEN, CDR2 SYDVKM, per germline. CDR3 sequence (DNA): TGTGCCAGCAGTTCCGGTAACTATGGCTACACCTTC. Protein: CASSSGNYGYTF.

The chain links TRBV14 to TRBJ2-7; perhaps TRBD2 as D (7 bases). The CDR3 contains 15 residues. Trimming cost V 1 base and J 3 bases, with 13 bases left between them. Germline loops: CDR1 SGHDN, CDR2 FVKESK. The CDR3 spells CASSQGWGGGYEQYF. CDR3 nucleotide sequence: TGTGCCAGCAGCCAAGGATGGGGGGGCGGCTACGAGCAGTACTTC.

To note about this clone: Sequence at one end of the junction differs from germline and may be a read error. V is TRBV29-1 and J is TRBJ1-2; D not certain. Per germline, CDR1 SQVTM and CDR2 ANQGSEA. This CDR3 is built from 12 residues. The CDR3 sequence is CSVQNVGPEGLF. In DNA form, the CDR3 reads TGCAGCGTACAAAACGTTGGGCCTGAGGGTCTCTTC. Together with reference TRBV29-1 and TRBJ1-2, the CDR3 gives the full variable domain: SAVISQKPSRDICQRGTSLTIQCQVDSQVTMMFWYRQQPGQSLTLIATANQGSEATYESGFVIDKFPISRPNLTFSTLTVSNMSPEDSSIYLCSVQNVGPEGLFGSGTRLTVV.

In its sample, this clone was seen once. The chain joins TRBV10-1 to TRBJ2-7; perhaps TRBD1 as D (6 bases). The germline V and J ends were trimmed by 4 bases and 3 bases, with 10 bases remaining between them. The CDR3 sequence is 13 residues long. CDR1 and CDR2 from the germline V gene are WNHNN and SYGVQD (reference sequence). The CDR3 reads CASSAEDSYEQYF. CDR3 DNA sequence: TGCGCCAGCAGTGCGGAGGACAGCTACGAGCAGTACTTC.

This chain links TRBV27 with TRBJ1-4, with D unclear. The V end was cut by 3 bases, the J end by 10 bases, with 12 bases between. The CDR3 contains 13 residues. Germline assignment: CDR1 MNHEY and CDR2 SMNVEV (reference sequence). For the CDR3, the DNA is TGTGCCAGCAGTTTCTCTAATGCCGGAAAACTGTTTTTT. Amino acid sequence: CASSFSNAGKLFF.

The gene calls are TRBV6-1 and TRBJ1-2; D is unclear. Trimming cost V 8 bases and J 0 bases, with 13 bases left between them. Germline V CDR1 and CDR2: MNHNS, SASEGT. CDR3 length: 14 residues. In DNA, the CDR3 is TGTGCCAGCGGCCCCGGGGAATCTAACTATGGCTACACCTTC. Translated: CASGPGESNYGYTF.

The J gene is TRBJ2-3, the V gene TRBV15; TRBD1 matches at 9 bases. V lost 2 bases, J lost 3 bases, and 3 bases stayed unmatched. Germline V gene lookup returns CDR1 LNHNV and CDR2 YYDKDF (reference sequence). The CDR3 sequence is 15 residues long. The DNA for the CDR3 is TGTGCCACCAGCAGAACAGGGGGCGCGACAGATACGCAGTATTTT. Translated, it gives CATSRTGGATDTQYF.

The rearrangement uses TRBV27 and TRBJ2-2; 9 bases are shared with TRBD2. The CDR3 sequence is 17 residues long. Germline V gives CDR1 MNHEY, CDR2 SMNVEV (reference sequence). The V segment lost 2 bases and the J segment 6 bases; nucleotides outside the gene matches: 10. The CDR3 region has the DNA TGTGCCAGCAGTTTAAGGGATTCGCGGGAGGGGTCCGGGGAGCTGTTTTTT. Translated, it gives CASSLRDSREGSGELFF.

The rearrangement uses TRBV5-5 and TRBJ2-7; D uncertain. The CDR3 runs to 13 residues. V lost 2 bases, J lost 2 bases, and 8 bases lay in between. CDR1 and CDR2 from the germline V gene are SGHKS and YYEKEE (reference sequence). The CDR3 nucleotides are TGTGCCAGCAGCTTAGGGCTCACCTACGAGCAGTACTTC. Translation gives CASSLGLTYEQYF.

The CDR3 DNA reads as TGTGCCAGCAGTTCCCCCCAGACAGTCTGGTATAGGGACACTGAAGCTTTCTTT. It specifies CASSSPQTVWYRDTEAFF. V usage is TRBV28 and J usage is TRBJ1-1; maybe TRBD1 (5 bases). Germline V gene sequence: CDR1 MDHEN, CDR2 SYDVKM. This CDR3 is 18 amino acids long. Trimming stripped 4 bases from V and 3 bases from J, with 24 bases between.

The chain couples TRBV4-1 to TRBJ2-2, with 8 nucleotides matching TRBD1. Germline-derived CDR1 and CDR2 are MGHRA and YSYEKL. The CDR3 consists of 17 residues. V dropped 2 bases and J dropped 8; count of bases not matched to a gene: 13. CDR3 sequence reads: CASSQPPGQAPVGELFF. Here the CDR3 DNA reads TGCGCCAGCAGCCAACCGCCGGGACAGGCCCCCGTGGGGGAGCTGTTTTTT.

The chain has TRBV30 and TRBJ1-4; 7 bases align to TRBD1. The CDR3 spans 15 residues. The trim removed 1 base at V and 4 bases at J, leaving 6 bases unmatched. CDR1 GTSNPN and CDR2 SVGIG come from the germline V gene (reference sequence). The CDR3 loop reads CAWSGDPGGNEKLFF. The DNA of the CDR3 is TGTGCCTGGAGTGGAGACCCAGGGGGTAATGAAAAACTGTTTTTT.